The clone carrying this TCR beta chain has just one count. What it binds is not known. The data were obtained in a study of a mutant IDH1 vaccine in newly diagnosed glioma. About the research overall: The start of vaccination came 4-6 weeks after radiotherapy alone, or with temozolomide cycles. Patients' prior therapy spanned radiotherapy, temozolomide, or both; most underwent both. Study-level findings and limits: Apparently unrelated to pseudoprogression were changes in the top peripheral T cell clonotypes.

Time point in this sample: week 5, during vaccination. A single vaccine dose contained 300 ug of mutant IDH1 20-mer peptide, and topical imiquimod was used with it. The study enrolled donors with new WHO grade 3 or 4 IDH1-mutant, ATRX-lost astrocytomas. Profiled with immunoSEQ multiplex PCR; TCRdb holds only in-frame clones, not every one. The sample holds approximately 76,000 clones, about 91% seen once. The TCR originated in a woman aged 50 to 65 with glioma. The material sequenced was PBMCs, taken from a glioma patient whose treatment included an IDH1 peptide vaccine.

CDR3 in DNA: TGCGCCAGCAGCCACGGGCTAGCGGGAGGGTACACAGATACGCAGTATTTT. Translated, it gives CASSHGLAGGYTDTQYF. The chain links TRBV4-1 to TRBJ2-3; 12 bases align to TRBD2. Per germline, CDR1 MGHRA and CDR2 YSYEKL. This CDR3 spans 17 amino acids. V shed 3 bases and J 2 bases; nucleotides not matched to a gene: 6.